This TCR beta chain was captured by sequencing in a study of CD8 T cells in Susac syndrome. Reverse transcription used roughly 0.45 to 1 ug RNA and random hexamers. One entry per CDR3 protein results from TCRdb running MiXCR on the immunoSEQ multiplex PCR reads. The sample has fewer than 250,000 distinct CDR3 sequences, approximately 93% seen once. The CDR3 spans 13 residues. The germline V gene has CDR1 LGHDT and CDR2 YNNKEL (reference sequence). V gave up 3 bases and J gave up 5 bases, with 10 bases separating them. The chain employs TRBV3-1 and TRBJ1-2; D gene uncertain. This receptor was taken from a human donor in good health. Sequences were obtained from CD4+ T cells from PBMCs. The CDR3 spells CASSQVSLYGYTF. CDR3 DNA sequence: TGTGCCAGCAGCCAGGTCTCGCTTTATGGCTACACCTTC. Based on the CDR3 plus reference TRBV3-1 and TRBJ1-2, the full variable domain is DTAVSQTPKYLVTQMGNDKSIKCEQNLGHDTMYWYKQDSKKFLKIMFSYNNKELIINETVPNRFSPKSPDKAHLNLHINSLELGDSAVYFCASSQVSLYGYTFGSGTRLTVV.